This section outlines one T cell receptor (beta chain) sequence together with its context. The data were obtained in a study of blood T cell repertoires in COVID-19. In the study overall: Samples taken during acute and convalescent COVID-19 were collected in the United States, Italy and Spain.

The V and J ends lost 3 bases and 3 bases respectively, with 3 bases between them. CDR1 is KGHSH, CDR2 LQKENI, per germline. The CDR3 covers 12 residues. The method was immunoSEQ multiplex PCR; TCRdb's version includes in-frame clones alone and lacks a portion of them. The table includes 300,000 to 400,000 clones, over 75% detected once. The TCR comes from a young woman with acute COVID-19. The specimen sequenced was PBMCs or T cells enriched from blood (not recorded which). The chain has TRBV18 and TRBJ2-1; D is ambiguous. As DNA, the CDR3 is TGTGCCAGCTCACCTAACTACAATGAGCAGTTCTTC. It encodes CASSPNYNEQFF.